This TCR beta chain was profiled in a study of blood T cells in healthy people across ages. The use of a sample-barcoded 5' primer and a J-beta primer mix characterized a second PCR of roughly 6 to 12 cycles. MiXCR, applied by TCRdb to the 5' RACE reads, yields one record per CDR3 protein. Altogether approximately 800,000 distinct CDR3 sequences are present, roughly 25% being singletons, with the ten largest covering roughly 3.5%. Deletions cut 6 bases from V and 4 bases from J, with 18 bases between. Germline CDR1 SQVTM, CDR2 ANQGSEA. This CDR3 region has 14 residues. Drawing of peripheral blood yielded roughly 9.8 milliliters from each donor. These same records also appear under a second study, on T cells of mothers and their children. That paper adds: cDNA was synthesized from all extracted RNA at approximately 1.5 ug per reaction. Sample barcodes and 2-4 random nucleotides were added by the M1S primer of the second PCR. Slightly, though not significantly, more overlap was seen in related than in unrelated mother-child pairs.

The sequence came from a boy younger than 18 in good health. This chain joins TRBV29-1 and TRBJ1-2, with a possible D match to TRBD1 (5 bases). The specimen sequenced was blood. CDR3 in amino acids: CSVAGRQGIYGYTF. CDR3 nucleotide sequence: TGCAGCGTAGCTGGGCGGCAGGGAATCTATGGCTACACCTTC.